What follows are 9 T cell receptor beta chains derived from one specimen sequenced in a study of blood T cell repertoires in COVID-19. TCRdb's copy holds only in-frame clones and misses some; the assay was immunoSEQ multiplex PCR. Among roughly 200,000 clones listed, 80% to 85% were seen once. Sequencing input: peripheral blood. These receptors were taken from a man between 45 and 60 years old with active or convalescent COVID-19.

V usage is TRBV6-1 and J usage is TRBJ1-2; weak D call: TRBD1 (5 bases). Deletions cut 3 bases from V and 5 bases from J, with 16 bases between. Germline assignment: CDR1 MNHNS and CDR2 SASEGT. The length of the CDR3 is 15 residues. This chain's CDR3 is CASSDFGTTPYGYTF. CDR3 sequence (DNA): TGTGCCAGCAGTGATTTCGGGACTACCCCTTATGGCTACACCTTC.

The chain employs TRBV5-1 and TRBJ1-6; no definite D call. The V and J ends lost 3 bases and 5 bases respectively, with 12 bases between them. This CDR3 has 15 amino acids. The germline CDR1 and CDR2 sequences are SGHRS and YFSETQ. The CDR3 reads CASSWAPGNNSPLHF. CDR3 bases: TGCGCCAGCAGCTGGGCCCCTGGAAATAATTCACCCCTCCACTTT.

The DNA of the CDR3 is TGTGCCAGCATCGGACAGGGCCAAGGCTACACCTTC. Protein: CASIGQGQGYTF. V gene TRBV6-6 combines with J gene TRBJ1-2, with TRBD1 matching 8 bases. The CDR3 extends over 12 amino acids. The J segment lost 8 bases and the V segment lost 7 bases, leaving 6 bases of the junction unmatched. The germline CDR1 and CDR2 sequences are MNHNY and SVGAGI (reference sequence).

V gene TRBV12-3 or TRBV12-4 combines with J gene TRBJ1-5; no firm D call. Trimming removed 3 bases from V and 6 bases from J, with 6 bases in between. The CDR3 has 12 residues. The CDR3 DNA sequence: TGTGCCAGCAGTTTTTCCCGTCAGCCCCAGCATTTT. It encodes CASSFSRQPQHF.

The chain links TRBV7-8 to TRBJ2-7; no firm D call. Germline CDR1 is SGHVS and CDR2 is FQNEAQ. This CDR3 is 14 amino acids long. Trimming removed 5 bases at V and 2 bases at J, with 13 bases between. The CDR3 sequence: CASSRSEVAYEQYF. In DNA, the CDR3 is TGTGCCAGCAGCCGGAGTGAGGTAGCCTACGAGCAGTACTTC.

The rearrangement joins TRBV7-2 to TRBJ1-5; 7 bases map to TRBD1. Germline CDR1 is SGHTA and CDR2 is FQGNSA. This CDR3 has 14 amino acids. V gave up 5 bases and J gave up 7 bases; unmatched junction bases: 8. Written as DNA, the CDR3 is TGTGCCAGCAGCAGCGACAGGGTAGGGCAGCCCCAGCATTTT. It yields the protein CASSSDRVGQPQHF. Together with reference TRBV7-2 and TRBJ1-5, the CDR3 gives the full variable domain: GAGVSQSPSNKVTEKGKDVELRCDPISGHTALYWYRQSLGQGLEFLIYFQGNSAPDKSGLPSDRFSAERTGGSVSTLTIQRTQQEDSAVYLCASSSDRVGQPQHFGDGTRLSIL.

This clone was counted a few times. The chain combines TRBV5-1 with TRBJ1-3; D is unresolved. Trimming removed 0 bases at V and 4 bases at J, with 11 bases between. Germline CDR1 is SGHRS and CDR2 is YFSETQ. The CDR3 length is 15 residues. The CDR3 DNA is TGCGCCAGCAGCTTGGCACCCGGTTCGGGAAACACCATATATTTT. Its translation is CASSLAPGSGNTIYF. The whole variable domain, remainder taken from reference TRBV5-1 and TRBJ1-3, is KAGVTQTPRYLIKTRGQQVTLSCSPISGHRSVSWYQQTPGQGLQFLFEYFSETQRNKGNFPGRFSGRQFSNSRSEMNVSTLELGDSALYLCASSLAPGSGNTIYFGEGSWLTVV.

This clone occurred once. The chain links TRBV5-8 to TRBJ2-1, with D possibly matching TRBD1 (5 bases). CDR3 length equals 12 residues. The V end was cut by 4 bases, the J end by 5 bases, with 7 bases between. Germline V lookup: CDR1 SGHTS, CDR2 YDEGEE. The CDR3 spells CASSRQNNEQFF. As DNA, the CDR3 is TGTGCCAGCAGCCGACAGAACAATGAGCAGTTCTTC.

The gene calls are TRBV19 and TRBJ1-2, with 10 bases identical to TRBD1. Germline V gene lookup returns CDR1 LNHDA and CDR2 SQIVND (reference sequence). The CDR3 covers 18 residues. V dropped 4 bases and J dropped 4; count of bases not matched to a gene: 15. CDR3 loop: CASSTPTGGRPIPYGYTF. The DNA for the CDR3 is TGTGCCAGTAGTACCCCGACAGGGGGCCGCCCTATCCCCTATGGCTACACCTTC.